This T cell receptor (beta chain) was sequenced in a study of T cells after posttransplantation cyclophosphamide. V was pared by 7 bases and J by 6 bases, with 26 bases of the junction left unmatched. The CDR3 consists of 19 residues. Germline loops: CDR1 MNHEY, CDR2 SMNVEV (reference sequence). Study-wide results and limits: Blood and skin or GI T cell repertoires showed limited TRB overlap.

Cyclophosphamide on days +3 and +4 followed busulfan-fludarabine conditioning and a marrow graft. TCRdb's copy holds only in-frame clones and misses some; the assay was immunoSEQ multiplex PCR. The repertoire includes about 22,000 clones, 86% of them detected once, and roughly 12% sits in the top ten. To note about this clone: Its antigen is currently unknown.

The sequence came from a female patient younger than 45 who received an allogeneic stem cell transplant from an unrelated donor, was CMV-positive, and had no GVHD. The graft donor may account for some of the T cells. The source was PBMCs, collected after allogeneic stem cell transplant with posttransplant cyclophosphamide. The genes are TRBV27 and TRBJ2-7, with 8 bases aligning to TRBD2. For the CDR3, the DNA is TGTGCCAGCACCTTTCCGGGGGGGACATCTGGAAAGGGTTTTGGCGAGCAGTACTTC. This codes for CASTFPGGTSGKGFGEQYF.